This passage covers 32 T cell receptor beta chains from one sample sequenced in a study of T cell repertoires in cytomegalovirus infection. TCRdb analysed the reads with MiXCR anew, one entry per CDR3 protein. Of 150,000 to 200,000 distinct CDR3 sequences listed, 15% to 20% were seen once; the top ten hold roughly 20%. Sequenced sample: CD8+ T cells from PBMCs. The receptors here all came from a human donor in good health (CMV status not recorded). Some clones in this sample may be carry-over from other donors' samples.

This clonotype was picked up many times. This chain joins TRBV7-2 and TRBJ2-1; no clear D gene. Germline V lookup: CDR1 SGHTA, CDR2 FQGNSA. The CDR3 spans 12 residues. With 5 bases removed from V and 8 bases from J, the gap between germline ends came to 10 bases. CDR3 amino acids: CASSDDHYEQFF. The DNA for the CDR3 is TGTGCCAGCAGCGACGACCATTATGAGCAGTTCTTC.

The CDR3 nucleotides are TGTGCCAGCAGTGAGGACAGGGGTAGCAATCAGCCCCAGCATTTT. It yields the protein CASSEDRGSNQPQHF. The rearrangement joins TRBV25-1 to TRBJ1-5; 9 bases fit TRBD1. Germline CDR1 is MGHDK and CDR2 is SYGVNS. This CDR3 is built from 15 residues. Losses at the gene ends were 3 bases for V and 0 bases for J; bases not matched to a gene: 0.

This clonotype was seen a few times. The chain links TRBV14 to TRBJ2-7, with 7 bases that match TRBD1. This CDR3 comprises 15 residues. The ends lost 2 bases at V and 4 bases at J; junction bases unmatched: 8. CDR1 is SGHDN and CDR2 is FVKESK in the germline V gene. The CDR3 sequence: CASSQKGQPIYEQYF. In nucleotides, the CDR3 is TGTGCCAGCAGCCAAAAGGGACAGCCGATATACGAGCAGTACTTC.

The chain joins TRBV7-6 to TRBJ1-4, with a weak D call TRBD1 (6 bases). Trimming cost V 4 bases and J 7 bases, with 19 bases left between them. Per the germline V gene, CDR1 is SGHVS and CDR2 is FNYEAQ. The CDR3 sequence is 16 residues long. CDR3 in amino acids: CASSSDVRGAGEKLFF. CDR3 sequence (DNA): TGTGCCAGCAGCTCGGACGTGAGGGGGGCGGGTGAAAAACTGTTTTTT. The entire variable domain, with the rest obtained from reference TRBV7-6 and TRBJ1-4, is as follows: GAGVSQSPRYKVTKRGQDVALRCDPISGHVSLYWYRQALGQGPEFLTYFNYEAQQDKSGLPNDRFSAERPEGSISTLTIQRTEQRDSAMYRCASSSDVRGAGEKLFFGSGTQLSVL.

V usage is TRBV7-6 and J usage is TRBJ2-5; no definite D call. The CDR3 runs to 14 residues. V lost 4 bases, J lost 0 bases, and 9 bases lay in between. Germline V gene lookup returns CDR1 SGHVS and CDR2 FNYEAQ. CDR3 region: CASSYSEYQETQYF. The CDR3 DNA reads TGTGCCAGCAGCTACTCAGAGTACCAAGAGACCCAGTACTTC.

This clonotype has a handful of counts. The chain uses TRBV28 and TRBJ2-7, with D possibly matching TRBD2 (5 bases). V lost 7 bases and J lost 9, with 16 bases in between. The CDR3 spans 12 residues. Germline V gene sequence: CDR1 MDHEN, CDR2 SYDVKM. The DNA of the CDR3 is TGTGCCAGCACGGTTGGAGAGGGTAGGCAGTACTTC. This encodes CASTVGEGRQYF.

This clonotype was picked up many times. This sequence joins TRBV29-1 and TRBJ2-7; 13 nucleotides match TRBD2. This CDR3 region has 14 residues. Germline trimming cut 5 bases from V and 1 base from J; bases unmatched to any gene: 2. Per the germline V gene, CDR1 is SQVTM and CDR2 is ANQGSEA. The CDR3 loop is CSVSGLAGSYEQYF. The CDR3 nucleotides are TGCAGCGTTTCGGGACTAGCGGGATCCTACGAGCAGTACTTC.

This clonotype has more than one count but fewer than ten. V usage is TRBV7-2 and J usage is TRBJ1-3; TRBD1 is a possible D gene (5 bases). CDR1 SGHTA and CDR2 FQGNSA come from the germline V gene. The germline V and J ends were trimmed by 4 bases and 4 bases, with 11 bases remaining between them. The length of the CDR3 is 14 residues. The CDR3 DNA follows: TGTGCCAGCAGCTGGGGGGTGGGGGGAAACACCATATATTTT. This sequence encodes CASSWGVGGNTIYF.

The gene calls are TRBV9 and TRBJ2-7, with D tentatively TRBD1 (5 bases). V was cut by 4 bases and J by 6 bases, with 17 bases left in between. The CDR3 extends over 14 amino acids. In germline, CDR1 is SGDLS, CDR2 YYNGEE. The CDR3 DNA reads TGTGCCAGCAGCCAAGGGGTTGGCCCCTCCGAGCAGTACTTC. Translated, it gives CASSQGVGPSEQYF.

The genes are TRBV14 and TRBJ1-1; D remains unclear. Trimming took off 0 bases at V and 7 bases at J, with 9 bases between the two ends. There are 13 residues in the CDR3. CDR1 is SGHDN, CDR2 FVKESK, per germline. The CDR3 reads CASSQEVINEAFF. In DNA, the CDR3 is TGTGCCAGCAGCCAAGAAGTAATAAATGAAGCTTTCTTT.

The rearrangement joins TRBV20-1 to TRBJ1-1; TRBD1 aligns across 8 bases. The CDR3 has 13 amino acids. The V segment lost 5 bases and the J segment 6 bases; nucleotides outside the gene matches: 8. Germline CDR1 reads DFQATT; CDR2 reads SNEGSKA (reference sequence). The CDR3 here is CSAEDRASSEAFF. The CDR3 DNA is TGCAGTGCTGAGGACAGGGCTAGTTCTGAAGCTTTCTTT.

Concerning this clonotype: Because it lacks the conserved phenylalanine or tryptophan at the end, this CDR3 is likely a read error. The chain is built from TRBV12-3 or TRBV12-4 and TRBJ2-7; maybe TRBD1 (5 bases). The CDR3 is 12 residues long. V lost 6 bases, J lost 7 bases, and 13 bases lay in between. The DNA of the CDR3 is TGTGCCAGCAGCCAGGGCCGCCCGGAGCAGTACTTA. The encoded protein is CASSQGRPEQYL.

This chain links TRBV27 with TRBJ2-3, with 10 positions matching TRBD2. CDR1 MNHEY and CDR2 SMNVEV come from the germline V gene (reference sequence). CDR3 size: 14 residues. CDR3 loop: CRAQAGGRKDTQYF. In DNA form, the CDR3 reads TGTCGCGCCCAAGCGGGAGGGCGTAAAGATACGCAGTATTTT.

This clonotype has a handful of counts. Without the conserved terminal phenylalanine or tryptophan, this CDR3 likely stems from a read error. J is TRBJ2-3 and V is TRBV7-3; 13 positions match TRBD2. Germline assignment: CDR1 SGHTA and CDR2 FQGTGA. V lost 4 bases, J lost 0 bases, and 10 bases stayed unmatched. This CDR3 is built from 19 residues. The CDR3 sequence is CASSSRTSGGDYSTDTQYY. DNA for the CDR3: TGTGCCAGCAGCTCGAGAACTAGCGGGGGGGACTATAGCACAGATACGCAGTATTAT.

DNA of the CDR3: TGTGCCAGCTCACCACCGGAACAGCTGAACACCGGGGAGCTGTTTTTT. It codes for CASSPPEQLNTGELFF. The chain employs TRBV18 and TRBJ2-2; D is unresolved. CDR3 length equals 16 residues. Germline V gives CDR1 KGHSH, CDR2 LQKENI. V dropped 0 bases and J dropped 1 base, with 9 bases sitting between them. Filled out from reference TRBV18 and TRBJ2-2, the complete variable domain reads NAGVMQNPRHLVRRRGQEARLRCSPMKGHSHVYWYRQLPEEGLKFMVYLQKENIIDESGMPKERFSAEFPKEGPSILRIQQVVRGDSAAYFCASSPPEQLNTGELFFGEGSRLTVL.

The table lists this clonotype with many counts. The gene calls are TRBV29-1 and TRBJ2-6, with D maybe TRBD1 (5 bases). CDR1 and CDR2 (germline): SQVTM, ANQGSEA. The CDR3 extends over 14 amino acids. V was pared by 7 bases and J by 0 bases, with 10 bases between. The CDR3 DNA sequence: TGCAGCGCCCGACAGAACTCTGGGGCCAACGTCCTGACTTTC. This codes for CSARQNSGANVLTF.

In DNA, the CDR3 is TGTGCCAGCACCCAAGGGGACAGGCCTTATGGCTACACCTTC. Translated: CASTQGDRPYGYTF. The V and J genes are TRBV7-9 and TRBJ1-2; TRBD1 agrees at 8 bases. V was pared by 7 bases and J by 5 bases, with 9 bases of the junction left unmatched. The CDR3 covers 14 residues. CDR1 SEHNR and CDR2 FQNEAQ come from the germline V gene (reference sequence).

This clonotype has just a few counts. CDR3 coding DNA: TGTGCCAGCAGCTTACCCGGGGCCGAGCAGTACTTC. Amino acids: CASSLPGAEQYF. V and J are TRBV7-9 and TRBJ2-7; D tentatively reads TRBD1 or TRBD2 (5 bases each). Germline V CDR1 and CDR2: SEHNR, FQNEAQ (reference sequence). V lost 2 bases, J lost 6 bases, and 8 bases lay in between. This CDR3 region has 12 residues.

Only a few counts were recorded for this clonotype. V is TRBV7-9 and J is TRBJ2-7; either TRBD1 or TRBD2 may supply D (5 bases each). This CDR3 comprises 15 residues. Germline-derived CDR1 and CDR2 are SEHNR and FQNEAQ (reference sequence). Trimming shortened V by 6 bases and J by 5 bases, and 20 bases separated the two germline ends. The CDR3 nucleotides are TGTGCCAGCAGTTTGGGGACCTCACTGGTCCACGAGCAGTACTTC. It yields the protein CASSLGTSLVHEQYF.

This clonotype occurred a few times. The chain uses TRBV7-2 and TRBJ2-7; D remains unclear. This CDR3 contains 13 residues. Deletions cut 1 base from V and 4 bases from J, with 8 bases between. Germline V gene lookup returns CDR1 SGHTA and CDR2 FQGNSA. CDR3 amino acids: CASSLVGEYEQYF. Here the CDR3 DNA reads TGTGCCAGCAGCTTAGTAGGCGAGTACGAGCAGTACTTC.

Here the CDR3 reads CSVETADGYTF. Here the CDR3 DNA reads TGCAGCGTTGAAACCGCGGATGGCTACACCTTC. This chain joins TRBV29-1 and TRBJ1-2; no firm D call. V was clipped by 2 bases and J by 6 bases, with 7 bases between them. The CDR3 length is 11 residues. CDR1 is SQVTM and CDR2 is ANQGSEA in the germline V gene.

This clonotype was detected many times. The chain links TRBV7-2 to TRBJ2-3; possibly TRBD2 for D (5 bases). The V and J ends lost 4 bases and 4 bases respectively, with 12 bases between them. Germline CDR1 and CDR2: SGHTA and FQGNSA. The CDR3 loop spans 14 amino acids. The CDR3 bases are TGTGCCAGCAGCTCGGAGGCGAGTCCAGATACGCAGTATTTT. Protein: CASSSEASPDTQYF.

This clonotype was found a few times. V and J are TRBV28 and TRBJ2-1; D remains ambiguous. CDR1 is MDHEN, CDR2 SYDVKM, per germline. The CDR3 has 13 amino acids. The V gene lost 2 bases and the J gene lost 12 bases, with 14 bases spanning the gap. CDR3 DNA: TGTGCCAGCAGTTTAATAAAGGGCACTGGGCAGTTCTTC. It translates to CASSLIKGTGQFF.

This clonotype appeared a few times. The V gene is TRBV28, the J gene TRBJ2-2; 8 bases are a match to TRBD1. The V segment lost 5 bases and the J segment 3 bases; nucleotides outside the gene matches: 11. CDR1 is MDHEN and CDR2 is SYDVKM in the germline V gene. The CDR3 spans 17 residues. The CDR3 DNA reads as TGTGCCAGCAGTCTCCCCCGACAGGGGTCATACACCGGGGAGCTGTTTTTT. The encoded protein is CASSLPRQGSYTGELFF. The complete variable domain, with remaining parts taken from reference TRBV28 and TRBJ2-2, reads DVKVTQSSRYLVKRTGEKVFLECVQDMDHENMFWYRQDPGLGLRLIYFSYDVKMKEKGDIPEGYSVSREKKERFSLILESASTNQTSMYLCASSLPRQGSYTGELFFGEGSRLTVL.

The chain joins TRBV15 to TRBJ2-1; 8 bases line up with TRBD1. The V segment lost 7 bases and the J segment 2 bases; nucleotides outside the gene matches: 4. The V gene's germline CDR1 is LNHNV and CDR2 YYDKDF (reference sequence). This CDR3 contains 14 residues. The CDR3: CATKDRGPYNEQFF. Written as DNA, the CDR3 is TGTGCCACCAAAGACAGGGGCCCCTACAATGAGCAGTTCTTC.

The CDR3 region is CSAVIYNSPLHF. The CDR3 DNA sequence: TGCAGTGCAGTGATCTATAATTCACCCCTCCACTTT. V usage is TRBV20-1 and J usage is TRBJ1-6; D ambiguous. The V gene lost 6 bases and the J gene lost 3 bases, with 6 bases spanning the gap. The CDR3 consists of 12 residues. Germline loops: CDR1 DFQATT, CDR2 SNEGSKA (reference sequence).

V and J are TRBV12-3 or TRBV12-4 and TRBJ1-2; 7 bases line up with TRBD1. After removal of 4 bases from V and 3 bases from J, the junction contained 8 bases not matched to a gene. The CDR3 runs to 15 residues. The CDR3 here is CASSSVDREDYGYTF. In DNA form, the CDR3 reads TGTGCCAGCAGTTCAGTCGACAGGGAGGACTATGGCTACACCTTC.

V and J are TRBV28 and TRBJ2-1; 7 bases align to TRBD2. Germline CDR1 reads MDHEN; CDR2 reads SYDVKM. The CDR3 loop spans 14 amino acids. V shed 3 bases, J shed 6 bases, and the junction held 5 bases outside the gene matches. CDR3 region: CASSFFGLGNEQFF. CDR3 in DNA: TGTGCCAGCAGTTTCTTTGGACTAGGCAATGAGCAGTTCTTC.

The sample holds a few counts of this clonotype. This chain links TRBV7-2 with TRBJ1-1; D not resolved. V was cut by 3 bases and J by 5 bases, with 10 bases left in between. The germline V gene has CDR1 SGHTA and CDR2 FQGNSA. The CDR3 runs to 13 residues. Here the CDR3 DNA reads TGTGCCAGCAGCTTCCTGGGTCGGACTGAAGCTTTCTTT. Protein sequence: CASSFLGRTEAFF.

This clonotype has a count of ten or more. The chain combines TRBV27 with TRBJ2-6, with 7 bases that match TRBD1. Germline CDR1 MNHEY, CDR2 SMNVEV (reference sequence). CDR3 size: 18 residues. The junction had 8 bases not matched to a gene; V was cut back by 3 bases and J by 0 bases. CDR3: CASSLTRTGASGANVLTF. Here the CDR3 DNA reads TGTGCCAGCAGTTTGACCCGGACAGGTGCCTCTGGGGCCAACGTCCTGACTTTC. Complete variable domain (other parts from reference TRBV27 and TRBJ2-6): EAQVTQNPRYLITVTGKKLTVTCSQNMNHEYMSWYRQDPGLGLRQIYYSMNVEVTDKGDVPEGYKVSRKEKRNFPLILESPSPNQTSLYFCASSLTRTGASGANVLTFGAGSRLTVL.

This chain uses TRBV7-9 with TRBJ1-2; the D gene is possibly TRBD1 (6 bases). Germline V gives CDR1 SEHNR, CDR2 FQNEAQ (reference sequence). Trimming took 5 bases from V and 0 from J, leaving 19 bases between them. There are 17 residues in the CDR3. CDR3 bases: TGTGCCAGCAGCCAGTGGACAGCGCCAGGAGCTAACTATGGCTACACCTTC. Translation: CASSQWTAPGANYGYTF. Full variable domain (remainder filled in from reference TRBV7-9 and TRBJ1-2): DTGVSQNPRHKITKRGQNVTFRCDPISEHNRLYWYRQTLGQGPEFLTYFQNEAQLEKSRLLSDRFSAERPKGSFSTLEIQRTEQGDSAMYLCASSQWTAPGANYGYTFGSGTRLTVV.

The CDR3 region is CASSGGAGIYNEQFF. The CDR3 DNA reads TGTGCCAGCAGTGGCGGGGCGGGGATCTACAATGAGCAGTTCTTC. This chain joins TRBV11-2 and TRBJ2-1; weak D call: TRBD2 (6 bases). The ends were cut back, 6 bases at V and 3 bases at J, with 15 bases in the middle. The CDR3 is made up of 15 amino acids. Looked up from germline, CDR1 is SGHAT and CDR2 is FQNNGV.